Here is one TCR beta chain with its context. Germline CDR1 reads MNHNY; CDR2 reads SVGAGI (reference sequence). CDR3 size: 14 residues. The V end was cut by 5 bases, the J end by 2 bases, with 10 bases between. The data were obtained in a study of technical replicates of blood from a handful of donors. Sequenced by immunoSEQ multiplex PCR; TCRdb stores in-frame clones only, minus some. The sample consists of some 80,000 clones, approximately 97% of them appearing once. The sequence was obtained from a human donor in good health. Source material: T cells isolated from PBMCs. The chain is built from TRBV6-6 and TRBJ1-5; D remains unclear. The CDR3 DNA reads TGTGCCAGCAGTCCATCTGGAGGCAATCAGCCCCAGCATTTT. It specifies CASSPSGGNQPQHF.